This T cell receptor (beta chain) was observed in a study of glioma-infiltrating T cells. General study points: Only very few CDR3 sequences appeared in both tissue and blood. Gliomas, especially low-grade, showed above-expected tissue-blood divergence; non-neoplastic patients showed below.

The iRepertoire nested amplicon-rescue multiplex PCR amplified TCR alpha and beta CDR3s from RNA. Tissue mRNA or PBMC total RNA, roughly 100-400 ng, went into one-step reverse transcription and amplification. TCRdb used MiXCR to reprocess the multiplex PCR reads, holding one entry per CDR3 protein. The data hold 1,500 to 2,000 distinct CDR3 sequences, with roughly 30% observed a single time. Concerning this clonotype: Antigen unknown. A much bigger clone sits one base away, suggesting this may be a read error.

Sequencing was carried out using glioma tissue, nonneoplastic brain tissue, or PBMCs (not recorded which). The source is a human donor with low-grade glioma or glioblastoma, undergoing nonglioma brain surgery, or in good health (not recorded which).

CDR3 coding DNA: TGTGCCAGCAGCTTAGCCACCACGGACAGCCACAATCAGCCCCAGCATTTT. Protein: CASSLATTDSHNQPQHF. The chain carries TRBV7-3 and TRBJ1-5; D possibly corresponds to TRBD1 (6 bases). Germline assignment: CDR1 SGHTA and CDR2 FQGTGA. V was clipped by 2 bases and J by 3 bases, with 17 bases between them. CDR3 size: 17 residues.